The rows below give T cell receptor beta chains drawn from one sample of a study of T cell responses to AZD1222 COVID-19 vaccine. Here immunoSEQ multiplex PCR was the method, and the copy in TCRdb shows in-frame clones only, minus some. This table has 55,000 to 70,000 clones, approximately 80% appearing once. The input for sequencing was peripheral blood, taken on day 0 of AZD1222 vaccination. The receptors shown here come from an adult in good health. Both conserved end residues are part of each CDR3. The D gene is left open where the match is weak. Some rows have no size entry. The others give once, few or many, or a class for an expanded clone.

CDR3: CASSLTTGAGRDYGYTF; DNA: TGTGCCAGCAGTTTGACGACAGGGGCGGGCCGCGACTATGGCTACACCTTC; V: TRBV28; J: TRBJ1-2; size: NA; D: TRBD1
CDR3: CSVERQGYGYTF; DNA: TGCAGCGTTGAAAGGCAGGGGTATGGCTACACCTTC; V: TRBV29-1; J: TRBJ1-2; size: NA; D: NA
CDR3: CASSTPRGPREKLFF; DNA: TGTGCCAGCAGTACTCCTCGGGGGCCTCGGGAAAAACTGTTTTTT; V: TRBV28; J: TRBJ1-4; size: NA; D: NA
CDR3: CASSPGLAGDLQETQYF; DNA: TGCGCCAGCAGCCCGGGACTAGCGGGGGACCTACAAGAGACCCAGTACTTC; V: TRBV5-1; J: TRBJ2-5; size: NA; D: TRBD2
CDR3: CASSQGRGEETQYF; DNA: TGTGCCAGCAGCCAGGGCAGGGGAGAAGAGACCCAGTACTTC; V: TRBV3-1/TRBV3-2; J: TRBJ2-5; size: NA; D: NA
CDR3: CASSLARQGITEAFF; DNA: TGCGCCAGCAGCTTGGCCAGGCAGGGAATCACTGAAGCTTTCTTT; V: TRBV5-1; J: TRBJ1-1; size: NA; D: NA
CDR3: CASSYRSGINEQFF; DNA: TGTGCCAGCAGCTACCGGTCCGGTATAAATGAGCAGTTCTTC; V: TRBV5-6; J: TRBJ2-1; size: NA; D: NA
CDR3: CSVDLPSRPSGEQYF; DNA: TGCAGCGTTGACCTGCCCAGTCGTCCTTCGGGCGAGCAGTACTTC; V: TRBV29-1; J: TRBJ2-7; size: NA; D: NA
CDR3: CASSSYRSQAETQYF; DNA: TGTGCCAGCAGTTCCTACCGGAGCCAAGCGGAGACCCAGTACTTC; V: TRBV27; J: TRBJ2-5; size: NA; D: NA
CDR3: CASSRKGQVLGETQYF; DNA: TGTGCCAGTAGTAGAAAGGGACAGGTGCTGGGGGAGACCCAGTACTTC; V: TRBV19; J: TRBJ2-5; size: NA; D: TRBD1
CDR3: CASSFRGIEKLFF; DNA: TGTGCCAGCAGCTTTCGAGGGATTGAAAAACTGTTTTTT; V: TRBV5-4; J: TRBJ1-4; size: NA; D: NA
CDR3: CASSEARDQPQHF; DNA: TGTGCCAGCAGTGAAGCAAGGGATCAGCCCCAGCATTTT; V: TRBV6-1; J: TRBJ1-5; size: once; D: NA
CDR3: CASSYTRLAGGQDTQYF; DNA: TGTGCCAGCAGTTACACTCGACTAGCGGGGGGGCAAGATACGCAGTATTTT; V: TRBV6-2/TRBV6-3; J: TRBJ2-3; size: NA; D: TRBD2
CDR3: CASTLTSGTDTQYF; DNA: TGCGCCAGCACCTTGACTAGCGGCACAGATACGCAGTATTTT; V: TRBV5-1; J: TRBJ2-3; size: NA; D: TRBD2
CDR3: CASSLGNRGLYEQYF; DNA: TGTGCCAGCAGTCTCGGGAACAGGGGGCTCTACGAGCAGTACTTC; V: TRBV28; J: TRBJ2-7; size: NA; D: TRBD1
CDR3: CASGKTYEQYF; DNA: TGTGCCAGCGGGAAAACCTACGAGCAGTACTTC; V: TRBV12-3/TRBV12-4; J: TRBJ2-7; size: NA; D: NA
CDR3: CASSIAQGDTEAFF; DNA: TGTGCCAGTAGTATAGCGCAGGGTGACACTGAAGCTTTCTTT; V: TRBV19; J: TRBJ1-1; size: NA; D: NA
CDR3: CASSPTGGLSTDTQYF; DNA: TGTGCCAGCAGCCCCACGGGGGGTCTCAGCACAGATACGCAGTATTTT; V: TRBV14; J: TRBJ2-3; size: NA; D: TRBD2
CDR3: CASSYSFQGSGELFF; DNA: TGTGCCAGCAGTTACTCGTTCCAGGGAAGCGGGGAGCTGTTTTTT; V: TRBV6-5; J: TRBJ2-2; size: NA; D: NA
CDR3: CASSLGLGVVYTEAFF; DNA: TGTGCCAGCAGCTTGGGACTTGGGGTAGTGTACACTGAAGCTTTCTTT; V: TRBV5-8; J: TRBJ1-1; size: once; D: NA
CDR3: CASSFGDRAYQGHGYTF; DNA: TGCGCCAGCAGCTTTGGGGACAGGGCTTATCAGGGTCATGGCTACACCTTC; V: TRBV5-1; J: TRBJ1-2; size: NA; D: TRBD1
CDR3: CASSDVGGSYNEQFF; DNA: TGTGCCAGCAGTGACGTCGGGGGATCCTACAATGAGCAGTTCTTC; V: TRBV3-1/TRBV3-2; J: TRBJ2-1; size: few; D: NA
CDR3: CASSLTSNTEAFF; DNA: TGTGCCAGCAGTTTAACCTCGAACACTGAAGCTTTCTTT; V: TRBV6-5; J: TRBJ1-1; size: NA; D: NA
CDR3: CASSLASSYEQYF; DNA: TGTGCCAGCAGTTTGGCTAGCTCCTACGAGCAGTACTTC; V: TRBV6-6; J: TRBJ2-7; size: NA; D: NA
CDR3: CASSQTSGGAFETQYF; DNA: TGTGCCAGCAGCCAGACTAGCGGGGGGGCCTTCGAGACCCAGTACTTC; V: TRBV7-2; J: TRBJ2-5; size: NA; D: TRBD2
CDR3: CATSLRGGTTPQYF; DNA: TGTGCCACCAGTCTACGGGGGGGAACTACCCCGCAGTATTTT; V: TRBV24-1; J: TRBJ2-3; size: NA; D: TRBD2
CDR3: CASSTGPPIYSPYNEQFF; DNA: TGTGCCAGCTCTACGGGTCCGCCCATTTACTCCCCTTACAATGAGCAGTTCTTC; V: TRBV3-1/TRBV3-2; J: TRBJ2-1; size: once; D: NA
CDR3: CASSRALSTGGNTEAFF; DNA: TGCGCCAGCAGCCGGGCACTGTCGACAGGGGGGAACACTGAAGCTTTCTTT; V: TRBV5-1; J: TRBJ1-1; size: NA; D: TRBD1
CDR3: CASSQGRVNTEAFF; DNA: TGTGCCAGCAGCCAAGGCAGGGTGAACACTGAAGCTTTCTTT; V: TRBV3-1/TRBV3-2; J: TRBJ1-1; size: NA; D: NA
CDR3: CASSPGALDYF; DNA: TGTGCCAGCAGTCCTGGAGCTTTGGATTATTTT; V: TRBV2; J: TRBJ2-3; size: NA; D: NA
CDR3: CASSQDLITANYGYTF; DNA: TGCGCCAGCAGCCAAGATCTAATCACAGCTAACTATGGCTACACCTTC; V: TRBV4-3; J: TRBJ1-2; size: NA; D: NA
CDR3: CASSLQGGEQYF; DNA: TGTGCTAGCAGCTTACAGGGCGGCGAGCAGTACTTC; V: TRBV7-7; J: TRBJ2-7; size: NA; D: NA
CDR3: CALPGCTDTQYF; DNA: TGTGCCCTCCCGGGATGCACAGATACGCAGTATTTT; V: TRBV10-3; J: TRBJ2-3; size: few; D: NA